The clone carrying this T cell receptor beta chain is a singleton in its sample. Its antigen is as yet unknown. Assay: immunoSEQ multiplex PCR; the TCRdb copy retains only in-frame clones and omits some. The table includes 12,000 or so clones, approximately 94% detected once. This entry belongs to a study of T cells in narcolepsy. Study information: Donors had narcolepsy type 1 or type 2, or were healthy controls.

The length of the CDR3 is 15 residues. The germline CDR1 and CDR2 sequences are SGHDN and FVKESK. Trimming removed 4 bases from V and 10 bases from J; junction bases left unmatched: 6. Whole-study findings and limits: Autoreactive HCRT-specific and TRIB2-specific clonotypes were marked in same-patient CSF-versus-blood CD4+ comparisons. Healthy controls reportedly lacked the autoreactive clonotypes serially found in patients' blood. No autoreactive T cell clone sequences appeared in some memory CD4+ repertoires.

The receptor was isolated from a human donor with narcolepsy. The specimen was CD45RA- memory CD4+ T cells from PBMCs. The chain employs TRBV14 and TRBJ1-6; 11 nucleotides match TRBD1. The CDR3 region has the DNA TGTGCCAGCAGCCCGAGGACAGGGGGCAGGTCACCCCTCCACTTT. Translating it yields CASSPRTGGRSPLHF.